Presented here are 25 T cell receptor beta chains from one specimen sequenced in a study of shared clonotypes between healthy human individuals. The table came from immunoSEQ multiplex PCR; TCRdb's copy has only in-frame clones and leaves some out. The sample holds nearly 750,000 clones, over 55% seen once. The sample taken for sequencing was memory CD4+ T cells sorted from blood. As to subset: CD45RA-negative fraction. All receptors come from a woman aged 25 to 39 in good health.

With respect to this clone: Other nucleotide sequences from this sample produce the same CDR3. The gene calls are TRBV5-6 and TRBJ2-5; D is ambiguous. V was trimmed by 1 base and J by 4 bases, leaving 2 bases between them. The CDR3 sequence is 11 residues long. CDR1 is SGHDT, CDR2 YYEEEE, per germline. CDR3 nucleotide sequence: TGTGCCAGCAGCTTGAGAGAGACCCAGTACTTC. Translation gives CASSLRETQYF. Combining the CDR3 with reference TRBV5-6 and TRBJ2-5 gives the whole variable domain DAGVTQSPTHLIKTRGQQVTLRCSPKSGHDTVSWYQQALGQGPQFIFQYYEEEERQRGNFPDRFSGHQFPNYSSELNVNALLLGDSALYLCASSLRETQYFGPGTRLLVL.

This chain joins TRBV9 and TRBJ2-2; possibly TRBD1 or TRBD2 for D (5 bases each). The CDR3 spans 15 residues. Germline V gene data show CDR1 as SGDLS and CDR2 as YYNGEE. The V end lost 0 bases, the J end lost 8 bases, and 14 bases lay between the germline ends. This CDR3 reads CASSVVGTQLGELFF. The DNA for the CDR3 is TGTGCCAGCAGCGTAGTAGGGACCCAATTAGGGGAGCTGTTTTTT.

The CDR3 sequence: CASSIERLAERGEQFF. The CDR3 DNA is TGTGCCAGTAGTATAGAACGACTAGCGGAACGAGGGGAGCAGTTCTTC. The V gene is TRBV19, the J gene TRBJ2-1; 9 nucleotides match TRBD2. V lost 0 bases to trimming and J lost 10 bases; unmatched junction nucleotides: 10. The CDR3 extends over 16 amino acids. Germline loops: CDR1 LNHDA, CDR2 SQIVND (reference sequence).

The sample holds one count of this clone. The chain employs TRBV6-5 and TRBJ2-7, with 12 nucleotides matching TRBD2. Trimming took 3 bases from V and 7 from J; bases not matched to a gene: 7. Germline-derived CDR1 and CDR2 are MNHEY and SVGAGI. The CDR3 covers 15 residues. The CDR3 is CASSYPTSGRREQYF. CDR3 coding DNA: TGTGCCAGCAGTTATCCTACTAGCGGGAGGCGTGAGCAGTACTTC.

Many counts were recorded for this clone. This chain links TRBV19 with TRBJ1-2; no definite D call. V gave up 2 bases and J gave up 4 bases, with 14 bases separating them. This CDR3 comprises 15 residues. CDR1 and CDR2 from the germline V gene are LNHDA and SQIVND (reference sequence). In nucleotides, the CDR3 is TGTGCCAGTAGTATATCTCACCCGGAGAGCTATGGCTACACCTTC. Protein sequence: CASSISHPESYGYTF.

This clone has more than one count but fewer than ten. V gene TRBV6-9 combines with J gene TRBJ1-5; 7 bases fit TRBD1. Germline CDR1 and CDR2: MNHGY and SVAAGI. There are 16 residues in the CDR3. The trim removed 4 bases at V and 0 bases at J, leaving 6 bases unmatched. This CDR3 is CASSWGTAFSNQPQHF. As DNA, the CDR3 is TGTGCCAGCAGTTGGGGGACAGCCTTTAGCAATCAGCCCCAGCATTTT.

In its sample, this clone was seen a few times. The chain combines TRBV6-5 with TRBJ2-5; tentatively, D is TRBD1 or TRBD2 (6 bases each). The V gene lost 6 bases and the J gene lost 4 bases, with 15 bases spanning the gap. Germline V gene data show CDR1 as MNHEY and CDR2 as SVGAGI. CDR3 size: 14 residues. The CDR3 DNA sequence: TGTGCCAGCAGGGGGGCTCAGGAGGGAGAGACCCAGTACTTC. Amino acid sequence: CASRGAQEGETQYF.

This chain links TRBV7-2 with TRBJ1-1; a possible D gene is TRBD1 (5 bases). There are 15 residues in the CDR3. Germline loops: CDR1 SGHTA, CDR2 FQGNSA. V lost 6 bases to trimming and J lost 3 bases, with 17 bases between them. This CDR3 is CASRSGGGRDTEAFF. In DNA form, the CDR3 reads TGTGCCAGCAGATCAGGCGGGGGTCGGGACACTGAAGCTTTCTTT. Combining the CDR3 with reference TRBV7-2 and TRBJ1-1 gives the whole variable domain GAGVSQSPSNKVTEKGKDVELRCDPISGHTALYWYRQSLGQGLEFLIYFQGNSAPDKSGLPSDRFSAERTGGSVSTLTIQRTQQEDSAVYLCASRSGGGRDTEAFFGQGTRLTVV.

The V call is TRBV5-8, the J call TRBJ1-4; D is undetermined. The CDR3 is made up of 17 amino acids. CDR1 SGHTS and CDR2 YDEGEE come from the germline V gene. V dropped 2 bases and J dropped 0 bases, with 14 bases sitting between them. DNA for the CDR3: TGTGCCAGCAGCTTTTATAAAGGACCGACAACTAATGAAAAACTGTTTTTT. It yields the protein CASSFYKGPTTNEKLFF.

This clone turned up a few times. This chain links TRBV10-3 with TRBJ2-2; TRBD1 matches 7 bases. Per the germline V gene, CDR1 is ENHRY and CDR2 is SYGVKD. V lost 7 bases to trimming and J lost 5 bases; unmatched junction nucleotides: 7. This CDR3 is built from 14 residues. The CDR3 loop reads CAIKRGRDTGELFF. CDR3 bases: TGTGCCATCAAAAGGGGGCGAGATACCGGGGAGCTGTTTTTT.

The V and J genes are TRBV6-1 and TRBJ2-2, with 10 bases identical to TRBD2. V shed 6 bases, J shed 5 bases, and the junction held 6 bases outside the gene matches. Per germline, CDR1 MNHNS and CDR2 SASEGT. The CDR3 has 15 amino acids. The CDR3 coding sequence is TGTGCCAGCAGAACCGGGACTAGCGCTACCGGGGAGCTGTTTTTT. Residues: CASRTGTSATGELFF.

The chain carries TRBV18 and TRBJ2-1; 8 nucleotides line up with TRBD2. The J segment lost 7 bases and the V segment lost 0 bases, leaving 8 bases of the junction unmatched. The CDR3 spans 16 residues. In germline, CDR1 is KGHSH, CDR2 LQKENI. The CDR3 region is CASSPPGLPGGNEQFF. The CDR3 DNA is TGTGCCAGCTCACCACCGGGGCTCCCGGGGGGGAATGAGCAGTTCTTC.

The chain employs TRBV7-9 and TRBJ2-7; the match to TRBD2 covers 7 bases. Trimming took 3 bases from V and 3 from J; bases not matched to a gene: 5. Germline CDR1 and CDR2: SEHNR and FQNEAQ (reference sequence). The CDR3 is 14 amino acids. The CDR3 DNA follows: TGTGCCAGCAGCTTTACACTAGCGAACTACGAGCAGTACTTC. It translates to CASSFTLANYEQYF.

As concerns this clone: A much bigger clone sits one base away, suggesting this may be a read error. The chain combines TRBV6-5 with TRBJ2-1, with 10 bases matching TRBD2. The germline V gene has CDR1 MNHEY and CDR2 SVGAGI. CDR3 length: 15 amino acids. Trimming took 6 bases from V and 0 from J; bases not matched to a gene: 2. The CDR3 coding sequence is TGTGCCAGCAGCGCTAGCGGGAGCTCCTACAATGAGCAGTTCTTC. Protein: CASSASGSSYNEQFF.

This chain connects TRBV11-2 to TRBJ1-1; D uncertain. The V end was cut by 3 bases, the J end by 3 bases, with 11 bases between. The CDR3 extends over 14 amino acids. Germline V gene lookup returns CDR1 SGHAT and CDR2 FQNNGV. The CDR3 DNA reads TGTGCCAGCAGCTTTTACAAGGAAGACACTGAAGCTTTCTTT. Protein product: CASSFYKEDTEAFF.

The CDR3, as DNA: TGTGCCAGTAGTATAGGGACTAGCGGGAGTACCGGGGAGCTGTTTTTT. This encodes CASSIGTSGSTGELFF. This chain joins TRBV19 and TRBJ2-2; TRBD2 matches at 13 bases. V lost 1 base and J lost 5; bases outside the gene matches: 1. Germline CDR1 is LNHDA and CDR2 is SQIVND (reference sequence). The CDR3 has 16 amino acids.

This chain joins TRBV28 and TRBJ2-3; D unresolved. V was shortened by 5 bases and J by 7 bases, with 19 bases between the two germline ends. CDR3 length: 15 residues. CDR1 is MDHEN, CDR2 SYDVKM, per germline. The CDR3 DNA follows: TGTGCCAGCAGTCCCGCCGAACGTCAGTTCCATACGCAGTATTTT. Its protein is CASSPAERQFHTQYF.

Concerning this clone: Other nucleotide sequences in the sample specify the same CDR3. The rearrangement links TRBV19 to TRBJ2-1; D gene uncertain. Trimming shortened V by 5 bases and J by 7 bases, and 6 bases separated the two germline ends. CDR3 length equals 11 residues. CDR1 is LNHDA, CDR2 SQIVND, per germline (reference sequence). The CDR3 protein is CASSARNEQFF. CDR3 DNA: TGTGCCAGTAGTGCCAGGAATGAGCAGTTCTTC.

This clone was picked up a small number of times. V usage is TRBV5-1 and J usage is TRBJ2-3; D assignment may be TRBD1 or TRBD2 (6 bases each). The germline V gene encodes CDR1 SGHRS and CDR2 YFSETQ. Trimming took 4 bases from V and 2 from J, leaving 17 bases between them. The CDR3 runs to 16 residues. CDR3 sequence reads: CASSIAQGGDTDTQYF. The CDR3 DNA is TGCGCCAGCAGCATCGCACAGGGAGGAGACACAGATACGCAGTATTTT.

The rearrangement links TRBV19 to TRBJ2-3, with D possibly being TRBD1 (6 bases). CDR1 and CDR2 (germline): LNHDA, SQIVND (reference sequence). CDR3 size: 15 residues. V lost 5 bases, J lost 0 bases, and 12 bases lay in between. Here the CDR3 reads CASSVWTASTDTQYF. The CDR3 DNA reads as TGTGCCAGTAGTGTCTGGACAGCTAGCACAGATACGCAGTATTTT.

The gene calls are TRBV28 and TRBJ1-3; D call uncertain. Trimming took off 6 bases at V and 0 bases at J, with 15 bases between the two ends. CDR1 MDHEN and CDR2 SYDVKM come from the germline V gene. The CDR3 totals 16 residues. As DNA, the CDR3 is TGTGCCAGCAGAACCCTTAGACGGATCTCTGGAAACACCATATATTTT. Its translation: CASRTLRRISGNTIYF. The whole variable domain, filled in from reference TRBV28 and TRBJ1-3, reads DVKVTQSSRYLVKRTGEKVFLECVQDMDHENMFWYRQDPGLGLRLIYFSYDVKMKEKGDIPEGYSVSREKKERFSLILESASTNQTSMYLCASRTLRRISGNTIYFGEGSWLTVV.

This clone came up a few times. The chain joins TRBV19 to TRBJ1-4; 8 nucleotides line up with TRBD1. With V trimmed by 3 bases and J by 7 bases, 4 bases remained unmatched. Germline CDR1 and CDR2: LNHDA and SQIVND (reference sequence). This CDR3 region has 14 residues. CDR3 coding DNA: TGTGCCAGTAGTATTAACAGGGGGACTGAAAAACTGTTTTTT. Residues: CASSINRGTEKLFF.

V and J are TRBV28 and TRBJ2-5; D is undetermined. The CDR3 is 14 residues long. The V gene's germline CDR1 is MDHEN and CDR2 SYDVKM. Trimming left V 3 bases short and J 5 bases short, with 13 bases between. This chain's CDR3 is CASSFVGFRETQYF. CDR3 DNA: TGTGCCAGCAGTTTTGTAGGCTTCCGGGAGACCCAGTACTTC.

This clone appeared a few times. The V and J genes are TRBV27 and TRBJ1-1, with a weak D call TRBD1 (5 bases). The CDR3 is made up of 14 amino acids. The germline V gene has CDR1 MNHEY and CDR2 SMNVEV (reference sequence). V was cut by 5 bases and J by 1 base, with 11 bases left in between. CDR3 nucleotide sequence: TGTGCCAGCAGTAGAGGGACGGCGAACACTGAAGCTTTCTTT. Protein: CASSRGTANTEAFF.

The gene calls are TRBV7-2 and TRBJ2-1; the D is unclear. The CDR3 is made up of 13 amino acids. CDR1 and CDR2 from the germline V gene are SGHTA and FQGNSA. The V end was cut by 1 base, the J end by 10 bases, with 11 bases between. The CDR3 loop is CASSLVLRREQFF. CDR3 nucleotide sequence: TGTGCCAGCAGCTTAGTGCTGAGGCGGGAGCAGTTCTTC.